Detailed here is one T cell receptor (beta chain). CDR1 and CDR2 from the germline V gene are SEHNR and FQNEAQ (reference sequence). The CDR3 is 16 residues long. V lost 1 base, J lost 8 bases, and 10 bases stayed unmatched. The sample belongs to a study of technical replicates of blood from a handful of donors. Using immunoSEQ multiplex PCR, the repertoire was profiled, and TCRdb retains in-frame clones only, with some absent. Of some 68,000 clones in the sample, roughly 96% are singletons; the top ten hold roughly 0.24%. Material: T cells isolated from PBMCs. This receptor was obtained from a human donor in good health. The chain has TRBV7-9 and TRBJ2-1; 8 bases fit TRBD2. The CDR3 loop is CASSLGTSILLDEQFF. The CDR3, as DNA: TGTGCCAGCAGCTTAGGGACTAGCATTTTATTGGATGAGCAGTTCTTC.